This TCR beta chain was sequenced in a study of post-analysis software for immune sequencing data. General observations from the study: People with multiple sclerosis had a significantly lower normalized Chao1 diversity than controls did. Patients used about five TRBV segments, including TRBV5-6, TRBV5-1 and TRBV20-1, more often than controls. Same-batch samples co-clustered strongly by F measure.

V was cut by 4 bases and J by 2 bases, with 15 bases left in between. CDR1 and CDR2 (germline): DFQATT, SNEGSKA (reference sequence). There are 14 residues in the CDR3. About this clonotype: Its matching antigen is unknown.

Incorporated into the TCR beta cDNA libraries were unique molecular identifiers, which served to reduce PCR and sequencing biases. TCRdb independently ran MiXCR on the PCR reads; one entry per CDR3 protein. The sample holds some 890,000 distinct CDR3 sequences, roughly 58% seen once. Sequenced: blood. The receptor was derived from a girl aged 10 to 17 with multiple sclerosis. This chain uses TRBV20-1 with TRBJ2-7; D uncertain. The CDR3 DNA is TGCAGTGCTAAACCTGTAAAGGACGCCTACGAGCAGTACTTC. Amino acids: CSAKPVKDAYEQYF.